The entry that follows covers one T cell receptor (beta chain) sequence. In the original workflow: Counts of nucleated cells, estimated from reference gene primer amplification, were obtained. Only in-frame clones appear in the TCRdb table, and some are missing; sequencing was by immunoSEQ multiplex PCR. V, J and clone size were drawn from that table, and D and trimming were deduced from the DNA. The data show around 200,000 clones, with 89% seen just once and 2% to 2.5% held by the top ten. This record belongs to a study of blood T cell repertoires in COVID-19. Germline CDR1 is SNHLY and CDR2 is FYNNEI. V lost 6 bases, J lost 6 bases, and 21 bases lay in between. The CDR3 runs to 16 residues. Recruitment covered 25 or so US areas and drew participants whose ages spanned roughly 18 to 100 years.

Sequencing used PBMCs or T cells enriched from blood (not recorded which). V and J are TRBV2 and TRBJ2-1; D possibly corresponds to TRBD2 (7 bases). The clonotype was recovered from a woman in her thirties or forties with acute COVID-19. The CDR3 reads CASRKGGLAVANEQFF. The CDR3 nucleotides are TGTGCCAGCAGGAAGGGGGGGCTAGCGGTGGCCAATGAGCAGTTCTTC.